The T cell receptor (beta chain) under discussion was sequenced for a study of cytomegalovirus exposure and HLA in healthy donors. CDR1 and CDR2 from the germline V gene are SGHTA and FQGTGA. V gave up 5 bases and J gave up 7 bases, with 19 bases separating them. This CDR3 is built from 15 residues. Whereas donors were nominally healthy upon sampling, unrecorded immune exposures were probable. The study, taken as a whole, reports: Roughly even sequencing depth across donors was the assumption behind the presence/absence analyses. V- and J-gene trimming of TCR beta was linked (in a later analysis) to a missense DCLRE1C variant.

It was with 60 Vbeta and 13 Jbeta primers that the PCR ran. The repertoire was sequenced with immunoSEQ multiplex PCR; TCRdb's copy has only in-frame clones and lacks some. The table shows 140,000 to 150,000 clones, with roughly 78% occurring only once. Concerning this clone: What it binds is unknown.

Material: PBMCs. This sequence joins TRBV7-3 and TRBJ2-3; weak D call: TRBD2 (7 bases). The receptor was derived from a man in his forties in good health and CMV-seropositive. The CDR3 loop is CASSPDGGRGYTQYF. The CDR3 region has the DNA TGTGCCAGCAGCCCCGACGGGGGGCGAGGGTATACGCAGTATTTT.